This is a list of T cell receptor beta chains from one sample in a study of shared clonotypes between healthy human individuals. The protocol was immunoSEQ multiplex PCR, while the TCRdb copy is restricted to in-frame clones and leaves out a portion. Of under 2,000,000 clones detected, roughly 95% appear once; the ten largest clones hold more than 0.9%. Sequenced input: naive CD8+ T cells sorted from blood. These receptors all stem from a man aged 18 to 30 in good health. The CDR3 runs from the conserved cysteine through the conserved F or W. Fields, in order: V gene, J gene, clone size, D gene, CDR3 DNA, CDR3 protein. A D gene is named only where the DNA matches it firmly. Not all rows give a size; the values are once, few, many and, for expanded clones, a class.

TRBV7-2	TRBJ2-7	.	.	TGTGCCAGCAGCTTAGACATAGTAAATTACGAGCAGTACTTC	CASSLDIVNYEQYF
TRBV2	TRBJ1-4	.	TRBD1	TGTGCCAGCAGCCCCACGGACAGGGGATCAGGGGAAAAACTGTTTTTT	CASSPTDRGSGEKLFF
TRBV16	TRBJ2-5	.	TRBD1	TGTGCCAGCAGCCAATCGTCCAGGGGGCAAGAGACCCAGTACTTC	CASSQSSRGQETQYF
TRBV7-9	TRBJ2-3	.	.	TGTGCCAGCAGCTCCCAGGGGGGGCCCAGCACAGATACGCAGTATTTT	CASSSQGGPSTDTQYF
TRBV19	TRBJ2-7	once	TRBD1	TGTGCCAGTAGTGCAACGAGACAGGGCCACGAGCAGTACTTC	CASSATRQGHEQYF
TRBV18	TRBJ1-4	.	TRBD1	TGTGCCAGCTCACGTGAGGGGGCCCCGTTCGGACTGTTTTTT	CASSREGAPFGLFF
TRBV7-9	TRBJ2-7	.	TRBD2	TGTGCCAGCAGCTTAGCGGGCGGGAGCGACGAGCAGTACTTC	CASSLAGGSDEQYF
TRBV5-5	TRBJ1-3	.	TRBD1	TGTGCCAGCAGCTTGACAGGGGTACCTGGAAACACCATATATTTT	CASSLTGVPGNTIYF
TRBV9	TRBJ2-7	.	.	TGTGCCAGCAGCGCCGGGACCATCTCCTACGAGCAGTACTTC	CASSAGTISYEQYF
TRBV19	TRBJ1-1	.	.	TGTGCCAGTAGTATAGGAAGGGACGTGAACACTGAAGCTTTCTTT	CASSIGRDVNTEAFF
TRBV19	TRBJ2-7	once	TRBD1	TGTGCCAGTAGTGCCCTAGCAGACAGGGGCTACGAGCAGTACTTC	CASSALADRGYEQYF
TRBV2	TRBJ2-4	.	.	TGTGCCAGCAGTCTCAGGGTTGGGGCCAAAAACATTCAGTACTTC	CASSLRVGAKNIQYF
TRBV5-6	TRBJ2-5	.	.	TGTGCCAGCAGCCCGGAGGCTGGGGAGGCCCAGTACTTC	CASSPEAGEAQYF
TRBV11-2	TRBJ2-1	.	TRBD2	TGTGCCAGCAGCTTAAGGACTAGCGGTAAGGGTGATGAGCAGTTCTTC	CASSLRTSGKGDEQFF
TRBV5-1	TRBJ1-1	.	.	TGCGCCAGCAGCCTCCGGACGGAACTGAACACTGAAGCTTTCTTT	CASSLRTELNTEAFF
TRBV11-2	TRBJ1-2	.	.	TGTGCCAGCAGCTCCGTCGCGGATCTCTATGGCTACACCTTC	CASSSVADLYGYTF
TRBV7-9	TRBJ2-6	.	.	TGTGCCAGCACGGGGCCTGCCTCTGGGGCCAACGTCCTGACTTTC	CASTGPASGANVLTF
TRBV2	TRBJ1-4	.	.	TGTGCCAGCAGTGTGGGGCCAGGGCTGAGTAATGAAAAACTGTTTTTT	CASSVGPGLSNEKLFF
TRBV5-1	TRBJ2-5	.	.	TGCGCCAGCAGCCCTAATTTTGCGGGAAGAGGTGAGACCCAGTACTTC	CASSPNFAGRGETQYF
TRBV4-1	TRBJ2-7	.	.	TGCGCCAGCAGCCAAGGAGCAGGGGATGGGGCCTACGAGCAGTACTTC	CASSQGAGDGAYEQYF
TRBV11-2	TRBJ2-1	.	TRBD2	TGTGCCAGCAGCTTGGCGCTAGCGGGAGCCTTCCGGGAGCAGTTCTTC	CASSLALAGAFREQFF
TRBV10-2	TRBJ1-1	.	.	TGCGCCATCGGACAGACGAACACTGAAGCTTTCTTT	CAIGQTNTEAFF
TRBV5-1	TRBJ2-5	once	TRBD2	TGCGCCAGCAGCATGGGGGGGGAGACCCAGTACTTC	CASSMGGETQYF
TRBV10-2	TRBJ2-5	.	.	TGCGCCAGCAGTGGGCAGGCGGGGGCGTCAGAGACCCAGTACTTC	CASSGQAGASETQYF
TRBV5-1	TRBJ2-1	.	.	TGCGCCAGCAGCTTGGGACAGGACGTCTACAATGAGCAGTTCTTC	CASSLGQDVYNEQFF
TRBV25-1	TRBJ2-1	.	TRBD2	TGTGCCAGCAGTGAATCTCTCGCAGCGGGAGATACCTACAATGAGCAGTTCTTC	CASSESLAAGDTYNEQFF
TRBV5-6	TRBJ2-2	.	.	TGTGCCAGCAGCTTGAGAGTGATGGGGGCGGCCGGGGAGCTGTTTTTT	CASSLRVMGAAGELFF
TRBV5-6	TRBJ1-5	.	.	TGTGCCAGCAGCTTGGGTCTCGACAATCAGCCCCAGCATTTT	CASSLGLDNQPQHF
TRBV27	TRBJ1-2	.	TRBD1	TGTGCCAGCAGTTTACAACGGGGGGACAGGGATGGCTACACCTTC	CASSLQRGDRDGYTF
TRBV13	TRBJ2-7	.	.	TGTGCCAGCAGCTCGCCCTACGAGCAGTACTTC	CASSSPYEQYF
TRBV7-9	TRBJ1-1	.	.	TGTGCCAGCAGCTTAGCGGAGGGGGACACTGAAGCTTTCTTT	CASSLAEGDTEAFF
TRBV11-2	TRBJ1-4	.	.	TGTGCCAGCAGCTTACGGATTAATGAAAAACTGTTTTTT	CASSLRINEKLFF
TRBV7-8	TRBJ2-5	once	TRBD2	TGTGCCAGCAGCCCCGGACTAGCGGGGGCCCGGTACCAAGAGACCCAGTACTTC	CASSPGLAGARYQETQYF
TRBV5-5	TRBJ1-5	.	TRBD1	TGTGCCAGCAGCCCTGACAGGGCCAATCAGCCCCAGCATTTT	CASSPDRANQPQHF
TRBV9	TRBJ2-3	.	TRBD1	TGTGCCAGCAGCGACGCCAGGACAGGGGATAGCACAGATACGCAGTATTTT	CASSDARTGDSTDTQYF
TRBV5-1	TRBJ2-1	.	.	TGCGCCAGCAGGGGGGAGGCAAATGAGCAGTTCTTC	CASRGEANEQFF
TRBV5-1	TRBJ1-1	.	.	TGCGCCAGCAGCTCGCGGGTCTACACTGAAGCTTTCTTT	CASSSRVYTEAFF
TRBV4-3	TRBJ2-7	.	.	TGCGCCAGCAGCCAAGGATTTAGCGGCTCCTACGAGCAGTACTTC	CASSQGFSGSYEQYF
TRBV7-6	TRBJ2-3	.	.	TGTGCCAGCAGCTGGGGGGGCGGTTTAGATACGCAGTATTTT	CASSWGGGLDTQYF
TRBV7-9	TRBJ2-7	.	.	TGTGCCAGCAGCTTCCCCGAACACGAGCAGTACTTC	CASSFPEHEQYF
TRBV10-3	TRBJ1-2	.	.	TGTGCCATCAGTGACGGCATTAACTATGGCTACACCTTC	CAISDGINYGYTF
TRBV10-1	TRBJ2-1	.	.	TGCGCCAGCAGTGAGGATCAGGGACTCCCTTACAATGAGCAGTTCTTC	CASSEDQGLPYNEQFF
TRBV12-5	TRBJ1-6	.	.	TGTGCTAGTGGTTTGGGGCAGGGCGGATCACCCCTCCACTTT	CASGLGQGGSPLHF
TRBV28	TRBJ2-4	.	TRBD1	TGTGCCAGTTCACAGGGGGCAGAAAACATTCAGTACTTC	CASSQGAENIQYF
TRBV6-1	TRBJ2-7	.	TRBD1	TGTGCCAGCAGTGAACCGGGACAGGGAGCCGGGCAGTACTTC	CASSEPGQGAGQYF
TRBV30	TRBJ2-7	.	TRBD1	TGTGCCTGGGGAGCCCCCGGGACAGGGGGAGGAACGAGGCCACCCCAGTACTTC	CAWGAPGTGGGTRPPQYF
TRBV30	TRBJ2-7	.	TRBD2	TGTGCTACCGGGACTAGCGGCTCCTACGAGCAGTACTTC	CATGTSGSYEQYF
TRBV28	TRBJ2-7	.	.	TGTGCCAGCAGTCCGCCGCATGGCTCCTACGAGCAGTACTTC	CASSPPHGSYEQYF
TRBV4-1	TRBJ2-1	.	.	TGCGCCAGCAGCCAAGATTTACGGGAGCAGTTCTTC	CASSQDLREQFF
TRBV7-6	TRBJ2-7	.	TRBD2	TGTGCCAGCAGCTTGACTAGCGGGAGGGCCGACGAGCAGTACTTC	CASSLTSGRADEQYF
TRBV6-5	TRBJ1-1	.	TRBD1	TGTGCCAGCATCTCGACAGGGGAAAGCACTGAAGCTTTCTTT	CASISTGESTEAFF
TRBV28	TRBJ2-5	.	.	TGTGCCAGCAGTTTTGGAGTGGGCGGAGGAGAGACCCAGTACTTC	CASSFGVGGGETQYF
TRBV27	TRBJ2-5	.	TRBD1	TGTGCCAGCAGTTCCCGGGACAGGGCCCTGTACTTC	CASSSRDRALYF
TRBV4-2	TRBJ1-1	.	.	TGTGCCAGCAGCCAAGACGGGGAGGGCGAAATGAACACTGAAGCTTTCTTT	CASSQDGEGEMNTEAFF